A selection of T cell receptor beta chains follows, all from one sample in a study of type 1 regulatory T cells. Using its own MiXCR run on the reads, TCRdb lists one record per CDR3 protein. The sample holds 90,000 to 100,000 distinct CDR3 sequences, about a third seen once. Sample: CD4+ T cells, either the whole sample or a sorted fraction (not recorded which). These receptor sequences come from a human donor in good health. Each CDR3 is given with its conserved first and last residue. Fields, in order: J gene, V gene, clone size, D gene, CDR3 DNA, CDR3 protein. D genes are given only for firm matches. Part of the rows lack a size; the others show once, few, many or a class for expanded clones.

TRBJ2-7 | TRBV20-1 | - | - | TGCAGTGCTGGGTCTCGGCACTCCTACGAGCAGTACTTC | CSAGSRHSYEQYF
TRBJ2-3 | TRBV20-1 | - | - | TGCAGTGCTAGTGTGGGAGATACGCAGTATTTT | CSASVGDTQYF
TRBJ2-1 | TRBV12-3/TRBV12-4 | - | - | TGTGCCAGCGTCCCGGGACGGCAGATGGGTGAGCAGTTCTTC | CASVPGRQMGEQFF
TRBJ2-1 | TRBV6-1 | - | - | TGTGCCAGCAGTGAATCTGCAGAAGGGCTTTACAATGAGCAGTTCTTC | CASSESAEGLYNEQFF
TRBJ2-1 | TRBV5-1 | - | - | TGCGCCAGCAGCTTGACCCGGATTAGCTCCTACAATGAGCAGTTCTTC | CASSLTRISSYNEQFF
TRBJ1-1 | TRBV3-1 | - | - | TGTGCCAGCAGCCATCAAGGGGGCACTGAAGCTTTCTTT | CASSHQGGTEAFF
TRBJ2-5 | TRBV5-1 | many | - | TGCGCCAGCAGCTACGGAGGGGTCGGAGAGACCCAGTACTTC | CASSYGGVGETQYF
TRBJ2-1 | TRBV6-1 | few | TRBD2 | TGTGCCAGCACTTGGAGTGGACTAGCGGGATCGGATGAGCAGTTCTTC | CASTWSGLAGSDEQFF
TRBJ2-1 | TRBV29-1 | - | TRBD2 | TGCAGCGTCCCCCTTGTGGGAGGGCCTAGGGATGAGCAGTTCTTC | CSVPLVGGPRDEQFF
TRBJ2-5 | TRBV20-1 | - | - | TGCAGTGCTATTTCACAGCAGGGGAGGCGAGAGACCCAGTACTTC | CSAISQQGRRETQYF
TRBJ1-1 | TRBV30 | few | TRBD1 | TGTGCCTGGAGCCGAGACAGGGGAGGGACTGAAGCTTTCTTT | CAWSRDRGGTEAFF
TRBJ2-7 | TRBV29-1 | once | TRBD1 | TGCAGCGTTGAAGGAGGTACGGACAGGGGACACCTCTTC | CSVEGGTDRGHLF
TRBJ1-1 | TRBV19 | - | - | TGTGCCAGTAGTATGACAGCGATGAACACTGAAGCTTTCTTT | CASSMTAMNTEAFF
TRBJ2-1 | TRBV20-1 | - | - | TGCAGTGCTATACAATTTCCGGGACTCCCGACGGAGGAGGAGCAGTTCTTC | CSAIQFPGLPTEEEQFF
TRBJ2-1 | TRBV11-2 | few | TRBD2 | TGTGCCAGCAGCTCACTCGCGACTAGCGGGACCCACCCCAAGCAGTTCTTC | CASSSLATSGTHPKQFF
TRBJ2-3 | TRBV12-5 | - | - | TGTGCTAGTGGTTTGGTATCAGTTAGCACAGATACGCAGTATTTT | CASGLVSVSTDTQYF
TRBJ2-6 | TRBV19 | - | TRBD1 | TGTGCCGTGAGGGGCAGGGGGACCTCTGGGGCCAACGTCCTGACTTTC | CAVRGRGTSGANVLTF
TRBJ1-2 | TRBV20-1 | - | - | TGCAGTGCTCCCGGCCGTCTGGGCAACTATGGCTACACCTTC | CSAPGRLGNYGYTF
TRBJ2-3 | TRBV6-1 | - | TRBD2 | TGTGCCAGCAGTGAAACGAGCGGGACTCGCACAGATACGCAGTATTTT | CASSETSGTRTDTQYF
TRBJ2-2 | TRBV3-1 | - | - | TGTGCCAGCAGCCAAGTTGGGGGCGTCGGGGAGCTGTTTTTT | CASSQVGGVGELFF
TRBJ1-4 | TRBV25-1 | - | TRBD1 | TGTGCCAGCAGATCCGGGACAGGGACTGAAAAACTGTTTTTT | CASRSGTGTEKLFF
TRBJ1-4 | TRBV4-1 | few | - | TGCGCCAGCAGCCAACAAGGGTACGAACTGTTTTTT | CASSQQGYELFF
TRBJ1-5 | TRBV7-2 | few | - | TGTGCCAGCAGCTTAGAACAGAGCAATCAGCCCCAGCATTTT | CASSLEQSNQPQHF
TRBJ2-3 | TRBV6-5 | once | TRBD1 | TGTGCCAGCAGCTTCCAGGGGGTGGGCACAGATACGCAGTATTTT | CASSFQGVGTDTQYF
TRBJ2-7 | TRBV29-1 | - | - | TGCAGCGGCGGGGAGAGCGCGTGGGGCGAGCAGTACTTC | CSGGESAWGEQYF
TRBJ2-5 | TRBV5-6 | - | - | TGTGCCAGCAGCTTTAGGCTAGCGAGGTTTGGGGAGACCCAGTACTTC | CASSFRLARFGETQYF
TRBJ2-4 | TRBV27 | - | - | TGTGCCAGCAGTTTGGGGAGGAACGCCAAAAACATTCAGTACTTC | CASSLGRNAKNIQYF
TRBJ1-5 | TRBV19 | - | TRBD1 | TGTGCCAGTAGCGGGGACAGGGGTCCACATCAGCCCCAGCATTTT | CASSGDRGPHQPQHF
TRBJ1-1 | TRBV25-1 | few | - | TGTGCCAGCGCCGCGCCGAACACTGAAGCTTTCTTT | CASAAPNTEAFF
TRBJ1-2 | TRBV24-1 | few | - | TGTGCCACCAGTGATTTCCAATCTAACTATGGCTACACCTTC | CATSDFQSNYGYTF
TRBJ2-5 | TRBV2 | - | - | TGTGCCAGCAGCGAAGCTGGATCCCCGCCCCAGTACTTC | CASSEAGSPPQYF
TRBJ1-5 | TRBV20-1 | - | TRBD1 | TGCAGTGCGCGGGACAGTGGCCAGCCCCAGCATTTT | CSARDSGQPQHF
TRBJ2-7 | TRBV7-8 | few | TRBD1 | TGTGCCAGCAGCCCCAGGGACAGGGGCTACGAGCAGTACTTC | CASSPRDRGYEQYF
TRBJ2-1 | TRBV10-3 | - | - | TGTGCCACCAGCCTCTCGGGCGGGACCCTCCATGAGCAGTTCTTC | CATSLSGGTLHEQFF
TRBJ2-1 | TRBV11-2 | - | TRBD1 | TGTGCCAGCAGCTTAGAGTGGCGGACAGGGGGCCTGTATGAGCAGTTCTTC | CASSLEWRTGGLYEQFF
TRBJ2-5 | TRBV20-1 | - | - | TGCAGTGCAGGATCCTTGGAGACCCAGTACTTC | CSAGSLETQYF
TRBJ1-1 | TRBV29-1 | few | TRBD1 | TGCAGCGTTTTGTGGGACAGTTCCACTGAAGCTTTCTTT | CSVLWDSSTEAFF
TRBJ2-4 | TRBV14 | - | TRBD2 | TGTGCCAGCAGCCAAGGGGCACTAGCGGGCCAGTACTTC | CASSQGALAGQYF
TRBJ2-1 | TRBV7-2 | - | TRBD2 | TGTGCCAGCAGCCTACTGTTGACTAGCGGGAGCAATGAGCAGTTCTTC | CASSLLLTSGSNEQFF
TRBJ2-5 | TRBV7-9 | - | - | TGTGCCAGCAGCTTAATTGGACTAAACCAAGAGACCCAGTACTTC | CASSLIGLNQETQYF
TRBJ2-1 | TRBV7-2 | - | TRBD2 | TGTGCCAGCGGTACTAGCGGGATCCTCAATGAGCAGTTCTTC | CASGTSGILNEQFF
TRBJ2-7 | TRBV7-6 | few | - | TGTGCCAGCAGCCCCTCCGGGAGAGGTGGTTCCTACGAGCAGTACTTC | CASSPSGRGGSYEQYF